These 6 T cell receptor beta chains originate from one sample sequenced in a study of human T cells and chemical hapten exposure. Described time point: patch test 1, 2 weeks after DPC sensitization. The treatment denotes: therapeutic diphenylcyclopropenone sensitization with weekly scalp DPC. One entry per CDR3 protein results from TCRdb running MiXCR on the RACE reads. The table lists around 99,000 distinct CDR3 sequences, 12% of them singletons. The sequences come from whole blood, collected in connection with sensitization to the hapten diphenylcyclopropenone (DPC). These TCRs come from a woman in her thirties or forties with alopecia areata. Some clones in this sample may be carry-over from other donors' samples.

This clonotype was counted at least ten times. This sequence joins TRBV30 and TRBJ2-7, with TRBD1 matching 7 bases. This CDR3 contains 15 residues. Germline V lookup: CDR1 GTSNPN, CDR2 SVGIG (reference sequence). Unmatched junction bases numbered 6, after V lost 1 base and J lost 0 bases. CDR3 DNA sequence: TGTGCCTGGAGTGGACGGACAGGTTTCTCCTACGAGCAGTACTTC. Residues: CAWSGRTGFSYEQYF. The complete variable domain, with remaining parts taken from reference TRBV30 and TRBJ2-7, reads SQTIHQWPATLVQPVGSPLSLECTVEGTSNPNLYWYRQAAGRGLQLLFYSVGIGQISSEVPQNLSASRPQDRQFILSSKKLLLSDSGFYLCAWSGRTGFSYEQYFGPGTRLTVT.

The CDR3 region is CASSGSRGTQYF. Here the CDR3 DNA reads TGTGCCAGCAGCGGCTCCAGAGGAACGCAGTATTTT. The chain carries TRBV28 and TRBJ2-3, with no clear D. The V and J ends lost 6 bases and 9 bases respectively, with 13 bases between them. The CDR3 has 12 residues. Germline CDR1 is MDHEN and CDR2 is SYDVKM.

This clonotype has at least ten counts. The chain has TRBV7-9 and TRBJ2-7; D perhaps matches TRBD1 (6 bases). Germline CDR1 SEHNR, CDR2 FQNEAQ (reference sequence). V was cut by 5 bases and J by 4 bases, with 9 bases left in between. The CDR3 totals 12 residues. CDR3 loop: CASSPRGYEQYF. In DNA form, the CDR3 reads TGTGCCAGCAGCCCCAGGGGATACGAGCAGTACTTC.

The table lists this clonotype with many counts. J is TRBJ1-5 and V is TRBV2, with D possibly TRBD1 on 6 matching bases. V was trimmed by 5 bases and J by 7 bases, leaving 15 bases between them. Germline lookup yields CDR1 SNHLY and CDR2 FYNNEI. The CDR3 length is 14 residues. The CDR3 here is CASSPNRVGQPQHF. The CDR3 DNA is TGTGCCAGCAGTCCTAACAGGGTCGGGCAGCCCCAGCATTTT. The whole variable domain, remainder taken from reference TRBV2 and TRBJ1-5, is EPEVTQTPSHQVTQMGQEVILRCVPISNHLYFYWYRQILGQKVEFLVSFYNNEISEKSEIFDDQFSVERPDGSNFTLKIRSTKLEDSAMYFCASSPNRVGQPQHFGDGTRLSIL.

V is TRBV20-1 and J is TRBJ1-6, with 7 positions matching TRBD1. The CDR3 sequence is 11 residues long. J gave up 9 bases and V 6 bases, and 2 bases lay outside the gene matches. Per the germline V gene, CDR1 is DFQATT and CDR2 is SNEGSKA (reference sequence). The CDR3 DNA is TGCAGTGCGAACAGGGGTTCACCCCTCCACTTT. Its translation is CSANRGSPLHF.

The CDR3 DNA reads TGTGCCAGCAGACGACAGGGATCCTCCTACGAGCAGTACTTC. This sequence encodes CASRRQGSSYEQYF. The J gene is TRBJ2-7, the V gene TRBV6-5, with TRBD1 matching over 7 bases. The CDR3 loop spans 14 amino acids. With 6 bases clipped from V and 0 bases from J, the junction kept 5 bases outside the gene matches. Germline V gene lookup returns CDR1 MNHEY and CDR2 SVGAGI.